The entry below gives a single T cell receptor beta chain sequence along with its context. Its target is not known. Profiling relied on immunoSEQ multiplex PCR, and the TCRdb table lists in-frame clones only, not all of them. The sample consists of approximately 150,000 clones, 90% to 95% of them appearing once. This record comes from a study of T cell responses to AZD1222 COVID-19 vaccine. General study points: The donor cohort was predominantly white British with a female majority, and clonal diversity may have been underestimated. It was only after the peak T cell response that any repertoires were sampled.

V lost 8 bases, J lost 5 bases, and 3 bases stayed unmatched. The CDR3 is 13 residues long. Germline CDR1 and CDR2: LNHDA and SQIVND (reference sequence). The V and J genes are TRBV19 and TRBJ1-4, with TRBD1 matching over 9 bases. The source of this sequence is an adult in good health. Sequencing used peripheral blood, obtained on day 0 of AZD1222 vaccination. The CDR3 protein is CASWDRENEKLFF. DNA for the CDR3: TGTGCCAGTTGGGACAGGGAGAATGAAAAACTGTTTTTT.